The T cell receptor (beta chain) described here comes from a study of blood T cell repertoires in COVID-19. Libraries were prepared by immunoSEQ multiplex PCR; TCRdb keeps only in-frame clonotypes and omits some of them. The sample includes around 140,000 clones, about 87% of them seen just once. Specimen: PBMCs or T cells enriched from blood (not recorded which). The source is a man in his 60s who had recovered from COVID-19.

The CDR3 DNA reads as TGTGCCAGTAGTATTTGGGGAGAAGAGACCCAGTACTTC. As protein: CASSIWGEETQYF. The gene calls are TRBV19 and TRBJ2-5; possible D gene TRBD2, 5 bases. The CDR3 length is 13 residues. The germline gives CDR1 LNHDA, CDR2 SQIVND (reference sequence). The V gene lost 3 bases and the J gene lost 3 bases, with 8 bases spanning the gap. Together with reference TRBV19 and TRBJ2-5, the CDR3 gives the full variable domain: DGGITQSPKYLFRKEGQNVTLSCEQNLNHDAMYWYRQDPGQGLRLIYYSQIVNDFQKGDIAEGYSVSREKKESFPLTVTSAQKNPTAFYLCASSIWGEETQYFGPGTRLLVL.